The entry below gives a single T cell receptor beta chain sequence along with its context. The data originate from a study of control samples from healthy donors and cancer patients. TCRdb keeps only in-frame clones here, not all; method: immunoSEQ multiplex PCR. This table holds approximately 170,000 clones, nearly 90% found once. Sequencing was performed on blood. The receptor's source is a woman aged 45-59 years in good health.

The CDR3 DNA reads TGTGCCAGCAGCTCCCGGGTCCAAGAGACCCAGTACTTC. Translated: CASSSRVQETQYF. This chain connects TRBV7-9 to TRBJ2-5; D unclear. The CDR3 runs 13 residues. Trimming removed 4 bases from V and 1 base from J, with 7 bases in between. CDR1 is SEHNR, CDR2 FQNEAQ, per germline (reference sequence). Using reference TRBV7-9 and TRBJ2-5 for the parts outside the CDR3, the full variable domain is DTGVSQNPRHKITKRGQNVTFRCDPISEHNRLYWYRQTLGQGPEFLTYFQNEAQLEKSRLLSDRFSAERPKGSFSTLEIQRTEQGDSAMYLCASSSRVQETQYFGPGTRLLVL.